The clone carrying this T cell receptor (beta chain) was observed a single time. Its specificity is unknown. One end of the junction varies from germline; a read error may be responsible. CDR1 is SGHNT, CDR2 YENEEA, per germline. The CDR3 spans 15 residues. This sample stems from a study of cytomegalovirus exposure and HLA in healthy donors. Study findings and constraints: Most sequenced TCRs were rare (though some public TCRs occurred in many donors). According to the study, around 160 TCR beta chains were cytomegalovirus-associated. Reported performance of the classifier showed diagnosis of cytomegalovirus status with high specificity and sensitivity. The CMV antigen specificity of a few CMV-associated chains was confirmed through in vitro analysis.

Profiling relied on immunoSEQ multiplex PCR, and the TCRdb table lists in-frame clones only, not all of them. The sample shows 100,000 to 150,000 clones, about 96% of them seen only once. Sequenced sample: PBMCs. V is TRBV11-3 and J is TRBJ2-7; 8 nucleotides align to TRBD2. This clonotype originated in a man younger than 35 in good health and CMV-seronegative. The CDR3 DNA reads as TGCGCCAGCAGCCCGGGAGGGCCGTTCCCTAACGAGCAGTACTTC. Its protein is CASSPGGPFPNEQYF.